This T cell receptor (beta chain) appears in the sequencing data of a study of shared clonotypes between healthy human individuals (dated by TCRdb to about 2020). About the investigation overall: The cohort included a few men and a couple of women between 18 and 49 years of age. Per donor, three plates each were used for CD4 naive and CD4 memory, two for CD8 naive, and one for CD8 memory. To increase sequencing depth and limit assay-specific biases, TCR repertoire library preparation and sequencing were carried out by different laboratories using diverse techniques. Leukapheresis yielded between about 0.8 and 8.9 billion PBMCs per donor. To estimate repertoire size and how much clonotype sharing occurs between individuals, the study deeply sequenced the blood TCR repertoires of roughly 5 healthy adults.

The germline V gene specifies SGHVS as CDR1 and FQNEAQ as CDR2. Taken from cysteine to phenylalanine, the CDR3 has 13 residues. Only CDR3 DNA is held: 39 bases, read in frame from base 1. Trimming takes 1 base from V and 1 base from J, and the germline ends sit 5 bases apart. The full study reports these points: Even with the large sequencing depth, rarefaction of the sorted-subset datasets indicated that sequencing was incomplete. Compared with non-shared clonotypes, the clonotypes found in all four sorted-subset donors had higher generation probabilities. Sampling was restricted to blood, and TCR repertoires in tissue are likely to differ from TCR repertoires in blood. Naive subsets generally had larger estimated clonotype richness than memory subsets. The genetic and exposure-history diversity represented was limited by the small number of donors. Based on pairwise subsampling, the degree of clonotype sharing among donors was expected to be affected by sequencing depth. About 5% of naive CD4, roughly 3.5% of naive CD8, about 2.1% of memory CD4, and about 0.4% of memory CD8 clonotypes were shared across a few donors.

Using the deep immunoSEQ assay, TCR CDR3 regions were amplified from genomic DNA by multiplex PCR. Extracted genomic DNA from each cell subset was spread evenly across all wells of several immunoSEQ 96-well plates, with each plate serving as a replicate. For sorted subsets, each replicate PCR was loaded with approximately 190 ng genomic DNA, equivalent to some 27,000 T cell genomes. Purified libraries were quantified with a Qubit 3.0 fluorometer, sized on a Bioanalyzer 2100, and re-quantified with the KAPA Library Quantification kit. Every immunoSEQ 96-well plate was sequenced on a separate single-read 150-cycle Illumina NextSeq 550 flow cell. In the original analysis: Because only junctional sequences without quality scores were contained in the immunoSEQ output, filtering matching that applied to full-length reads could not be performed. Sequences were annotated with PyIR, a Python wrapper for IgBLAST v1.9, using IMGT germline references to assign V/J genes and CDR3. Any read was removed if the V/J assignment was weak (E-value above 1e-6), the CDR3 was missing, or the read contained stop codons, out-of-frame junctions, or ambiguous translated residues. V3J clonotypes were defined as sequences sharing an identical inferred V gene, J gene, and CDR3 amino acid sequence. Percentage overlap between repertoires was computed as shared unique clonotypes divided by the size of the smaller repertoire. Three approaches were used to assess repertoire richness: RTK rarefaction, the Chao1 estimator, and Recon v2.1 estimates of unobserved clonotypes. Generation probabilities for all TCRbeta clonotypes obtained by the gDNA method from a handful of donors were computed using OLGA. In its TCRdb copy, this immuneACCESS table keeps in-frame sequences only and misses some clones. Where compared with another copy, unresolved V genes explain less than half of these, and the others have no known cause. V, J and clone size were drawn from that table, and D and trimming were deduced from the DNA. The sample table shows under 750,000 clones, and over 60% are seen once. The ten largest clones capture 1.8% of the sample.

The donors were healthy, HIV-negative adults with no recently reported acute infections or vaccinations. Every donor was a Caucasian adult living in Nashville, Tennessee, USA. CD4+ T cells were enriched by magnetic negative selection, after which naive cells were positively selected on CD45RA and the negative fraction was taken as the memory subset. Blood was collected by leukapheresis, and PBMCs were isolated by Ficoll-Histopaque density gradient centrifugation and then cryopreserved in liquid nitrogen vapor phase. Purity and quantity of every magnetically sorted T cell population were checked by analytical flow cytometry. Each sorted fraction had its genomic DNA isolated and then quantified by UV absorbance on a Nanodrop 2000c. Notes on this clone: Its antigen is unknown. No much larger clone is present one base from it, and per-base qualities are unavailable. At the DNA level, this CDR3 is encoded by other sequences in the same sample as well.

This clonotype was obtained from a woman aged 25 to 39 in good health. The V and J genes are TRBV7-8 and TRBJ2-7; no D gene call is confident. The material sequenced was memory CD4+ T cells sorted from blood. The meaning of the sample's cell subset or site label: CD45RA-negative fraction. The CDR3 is CASSLDRSYEQYF. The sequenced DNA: TGTGCCAGCAGCTTAGACAGATCCTACGAGCAGTACTTC. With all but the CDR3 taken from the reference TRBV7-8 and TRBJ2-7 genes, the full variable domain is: GAGVSQSPRYKVAKRGQDVALRCDPISGHVSLFWYQQALGQGPEFLTYFQNEAQLDKSGLPSDRFFAERPEGSVSTLKIQRTQQEDSAVYLCASSLDRSYEQYFGPGTRLTVT.